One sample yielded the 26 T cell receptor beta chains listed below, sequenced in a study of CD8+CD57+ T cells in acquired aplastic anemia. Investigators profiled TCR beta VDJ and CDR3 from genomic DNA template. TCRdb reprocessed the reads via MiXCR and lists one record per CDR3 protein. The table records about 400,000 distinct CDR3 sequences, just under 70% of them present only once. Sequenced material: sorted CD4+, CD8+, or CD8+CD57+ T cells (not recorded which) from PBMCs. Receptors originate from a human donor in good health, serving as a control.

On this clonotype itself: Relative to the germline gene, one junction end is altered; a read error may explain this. CDR3 in DNA: TGTGCCAGCAGCGCCGGGCACATCACTAACTACACCTTC. This translates into CASSAGHITNYTF. The rearrangement uses TRBV5-1 and TRBJ1-2; D unclear. Germline CDR1 reads SGHRS; CDR2 reads YFSETQ. This CDR3 spans 13 amino acids. The full variable domain, with the rest looked up from reference TRBV5-1 and TRBJ1-2, is KAGVTQTPRYLIKTRGQQVTLSCSPISGHRSVSWYQQTPGQGLQFLFEYFSETQRNKGNFPGRFSGRQFSNSRSEMNVSTLELGDSALYLCASSAGHITNYTFGSGTRLTVV.

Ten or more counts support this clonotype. The CDR3 DNA reads as TGCGCCAGCAGCCAAGATTTGGGAGCGGATACGCAGTATTTT. It encodes CASSQDLGADTQYF. The rearrangement uses TRBV4-3 and TRBJ2-3; D is perhaps TRBD2 (5 bases). V shed 0 bases and J shed 6 bases, with 10 bases lying between them. The CDR3 runs to 14 residues. Per the germline V gene, CDR1 is LGHNA and CDR2 is YSLEER.

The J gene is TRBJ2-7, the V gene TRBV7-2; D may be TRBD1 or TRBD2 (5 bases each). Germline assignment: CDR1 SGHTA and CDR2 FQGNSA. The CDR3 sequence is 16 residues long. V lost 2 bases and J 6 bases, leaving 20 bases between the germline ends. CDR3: CASSLTGTGATFEQYF. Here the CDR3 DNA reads TGTGCCAGCAGCTTAACGGGGACCGGGGCCACCTTCGAGCAGTACTTC.

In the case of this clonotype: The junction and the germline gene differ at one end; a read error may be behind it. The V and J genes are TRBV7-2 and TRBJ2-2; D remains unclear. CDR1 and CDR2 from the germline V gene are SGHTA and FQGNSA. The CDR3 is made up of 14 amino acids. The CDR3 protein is CASSDHWTMDEQFF. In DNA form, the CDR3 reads TGTGCCAGCAGTGACCATTGGACCATGGATGAGCAGTTCTTT.

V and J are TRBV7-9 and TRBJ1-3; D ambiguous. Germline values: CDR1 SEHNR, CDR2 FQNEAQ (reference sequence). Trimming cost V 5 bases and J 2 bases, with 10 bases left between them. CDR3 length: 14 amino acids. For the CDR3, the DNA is TGTGCCAGCAGCCGGCCAAGGACTGGAAACACCATATATTTT. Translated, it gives CASSRPRTGNTIYF.

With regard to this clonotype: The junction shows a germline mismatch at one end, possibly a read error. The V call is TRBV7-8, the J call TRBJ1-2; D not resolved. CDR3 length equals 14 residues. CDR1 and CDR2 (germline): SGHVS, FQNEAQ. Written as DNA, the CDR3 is TGTGCCAGCAGCTCTGAGGTACAAGAGACCCAGTACTTCTTC. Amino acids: CASSSEVQETQYFF. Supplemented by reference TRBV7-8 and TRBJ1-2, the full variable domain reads GAGVSQSPRYKVAKRGQDVALRCDPISGHVSLFWYQQALGQGPEFLTYFQNEAQLDKSGLPSDRFFAERPEGSVSTLKIQRTQQEDSAVYLCASSSEVQETQYFFGSGTRLTVV.

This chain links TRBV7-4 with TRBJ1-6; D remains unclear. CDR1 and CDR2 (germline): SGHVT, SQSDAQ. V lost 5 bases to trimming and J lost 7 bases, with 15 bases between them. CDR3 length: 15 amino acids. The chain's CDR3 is CASSLGFGENSPLHF. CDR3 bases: TGTGCCAGCAGCCTCGGATTCGGGGAGAATTCACCCCTCCACTTT.

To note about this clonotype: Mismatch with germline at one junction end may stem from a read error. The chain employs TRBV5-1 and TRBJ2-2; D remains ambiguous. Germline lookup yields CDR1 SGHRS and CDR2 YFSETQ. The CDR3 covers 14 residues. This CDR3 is CASSEASFPGELFF. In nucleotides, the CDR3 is TGTGCCAGCAGTGAGGCGTCCTTCCCCGGGGAGCTGTTTTTT.

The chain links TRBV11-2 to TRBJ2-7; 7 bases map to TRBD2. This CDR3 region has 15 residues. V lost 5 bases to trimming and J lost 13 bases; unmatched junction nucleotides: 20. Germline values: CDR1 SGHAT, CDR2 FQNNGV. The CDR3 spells CASSVAAKRDYVQYF. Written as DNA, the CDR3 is TGTGCCAGCAGCGTAGCTGCCAAGCGGGACTACGTGCAATACTTC.

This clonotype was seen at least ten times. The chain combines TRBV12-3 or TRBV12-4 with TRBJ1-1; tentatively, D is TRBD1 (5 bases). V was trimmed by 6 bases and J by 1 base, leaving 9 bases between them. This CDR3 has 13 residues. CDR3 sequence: CASRRGENTEAFF. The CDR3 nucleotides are TGTGCCAGCAGGCGGGGGGAGAACACTGAAGCTTTCTTT.

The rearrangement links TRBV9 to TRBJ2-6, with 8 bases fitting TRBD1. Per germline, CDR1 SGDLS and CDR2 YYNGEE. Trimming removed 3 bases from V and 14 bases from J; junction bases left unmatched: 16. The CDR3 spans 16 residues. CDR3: CASSGQGSDTQYFLTF. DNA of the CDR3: TGTGCCAGCAGCGGACAGGGGTCAGATACGCAGTATTTCCTGACTTTC. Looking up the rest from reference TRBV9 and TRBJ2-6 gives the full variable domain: DSGVTQTPKHLITATGQRVTLRCSPRSGDLSVYWYQQSLDQGLQFLIQYYNGEERAKGNILERFSAQQFPDLHSELNLSSLELGDSALYFCASSGQGSDTQYFLTFGAGSRLTVL.

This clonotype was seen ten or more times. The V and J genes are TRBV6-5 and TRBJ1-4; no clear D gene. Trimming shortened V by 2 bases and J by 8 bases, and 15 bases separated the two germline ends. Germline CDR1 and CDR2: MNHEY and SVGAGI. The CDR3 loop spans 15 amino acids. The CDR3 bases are TGTGCCAGCAGTTACACAATGGGAGAAGAGGAAAAACTGTTTTTT. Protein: CASSYTMGEEEKLFF.

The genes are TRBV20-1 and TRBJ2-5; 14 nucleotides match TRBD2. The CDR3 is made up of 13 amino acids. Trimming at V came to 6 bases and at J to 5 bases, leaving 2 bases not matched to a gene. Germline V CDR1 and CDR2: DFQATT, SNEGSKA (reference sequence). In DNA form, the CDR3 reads TGCAGTGCGGGACTAGCGGGGGTGGAGACCCAGTACTTC. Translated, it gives CSAGLAGVETQYF.

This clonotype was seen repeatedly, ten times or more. DNA for the CDR3: TGTGCCAGCAGTGCGATACAGGGTGGAAACACCATATATTTT. This translates into CASSAIQGGNTIYF. J is TRBJ1-3 and V is TRBV2; tentatively, D is TRBD1 (6 bases). This CDR3 region has 14 residues. The V gene lost 4 bases and the J gene lost 3 bases, with 10 bases spanning the gap. CDR1 SNHLY and CDR2 FYNNEI come from the germline V gene.

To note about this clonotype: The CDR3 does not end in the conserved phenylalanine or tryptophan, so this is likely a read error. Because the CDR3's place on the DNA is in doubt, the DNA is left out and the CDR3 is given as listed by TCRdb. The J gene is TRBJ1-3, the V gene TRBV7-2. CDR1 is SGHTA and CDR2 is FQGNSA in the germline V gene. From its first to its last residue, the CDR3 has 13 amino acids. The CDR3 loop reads CASSLRYEQYFGP.

CDR3 sequence (DNA): TGTGCCAGCAGCGTACAGGGAAATGGGGCTTTCTTT. This encodes CASSVQGNGAFF. V gene TRBV7-9 combines with J gene TRBJ1-1, with D perhaps TRBD1 (6 bases). V gave up 5 bases and J gave up 11 bases, with 15 bases separating them. The germline V gene has CDR1 SEHNR and CDR2 FQNEAQ (reference sequence). The CDR3 has 12 amino acids.

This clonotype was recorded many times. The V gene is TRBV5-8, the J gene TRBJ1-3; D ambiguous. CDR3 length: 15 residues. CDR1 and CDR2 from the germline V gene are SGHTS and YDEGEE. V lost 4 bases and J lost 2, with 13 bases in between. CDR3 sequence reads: CASSPAGSAGNTIYF. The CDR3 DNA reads TGTGCCAGCAGCCCCGCGGGATCGGCTGGAAACACCATATATTTT.

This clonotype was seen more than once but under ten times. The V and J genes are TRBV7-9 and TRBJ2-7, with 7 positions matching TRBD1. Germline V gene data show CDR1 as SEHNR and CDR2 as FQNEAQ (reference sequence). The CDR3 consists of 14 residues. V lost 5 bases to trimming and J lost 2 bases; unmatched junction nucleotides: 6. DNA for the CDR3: TGTGCCAGCAGCCGGGACAGCATAACCTACGAGCAGTACTTC. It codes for CASSRDSITYEQYF.

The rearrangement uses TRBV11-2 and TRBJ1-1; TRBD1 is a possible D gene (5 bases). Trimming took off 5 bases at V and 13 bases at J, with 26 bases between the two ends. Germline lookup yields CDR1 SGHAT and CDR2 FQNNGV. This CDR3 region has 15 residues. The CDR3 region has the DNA TGTGCCAGCAGCCAAGAGATGAACAGGAAAACTTTCTTTTTCTTT. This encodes CASSQEMNRKTFFFF.

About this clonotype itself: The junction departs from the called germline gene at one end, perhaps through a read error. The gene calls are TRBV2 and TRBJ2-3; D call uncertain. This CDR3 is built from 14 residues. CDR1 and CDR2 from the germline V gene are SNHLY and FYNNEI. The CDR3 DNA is TGTGCCACCAGTGGACGGATTGTAGCAGATACGCAGTATTTT. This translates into CATSGRIVADTQYF.

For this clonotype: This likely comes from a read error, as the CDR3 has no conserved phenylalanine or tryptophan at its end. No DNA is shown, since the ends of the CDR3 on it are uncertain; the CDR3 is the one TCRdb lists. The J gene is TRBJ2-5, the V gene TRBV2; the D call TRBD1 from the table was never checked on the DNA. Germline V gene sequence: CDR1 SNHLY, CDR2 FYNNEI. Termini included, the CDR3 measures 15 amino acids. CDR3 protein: CASSVGAGDAVFQQG.

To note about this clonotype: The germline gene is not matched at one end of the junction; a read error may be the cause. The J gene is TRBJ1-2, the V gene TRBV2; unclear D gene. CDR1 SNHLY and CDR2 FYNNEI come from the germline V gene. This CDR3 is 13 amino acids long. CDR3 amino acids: CASSGVRIYGYTF. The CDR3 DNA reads TGTGCCAGCAGCGGCGTACGGATCTATGGCTACACGTTC.

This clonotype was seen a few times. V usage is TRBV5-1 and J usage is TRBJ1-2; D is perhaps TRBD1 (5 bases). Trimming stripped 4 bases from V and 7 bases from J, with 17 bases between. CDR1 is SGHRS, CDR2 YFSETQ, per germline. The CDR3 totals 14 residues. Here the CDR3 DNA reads TGCGCCAGCAGCGACCCGGGACTAGGTTCTGGCTACACCTTC. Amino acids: CASSDPGLGSGYTF.

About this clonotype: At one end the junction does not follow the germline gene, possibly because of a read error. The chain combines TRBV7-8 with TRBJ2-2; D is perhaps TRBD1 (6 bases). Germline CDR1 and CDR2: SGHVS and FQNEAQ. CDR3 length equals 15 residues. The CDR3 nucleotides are TGTGCCACCAGCAGGGGCGCAACGGACACCGGGGCGCTGTTTTTT. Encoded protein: CATSRGATDTGALFF.

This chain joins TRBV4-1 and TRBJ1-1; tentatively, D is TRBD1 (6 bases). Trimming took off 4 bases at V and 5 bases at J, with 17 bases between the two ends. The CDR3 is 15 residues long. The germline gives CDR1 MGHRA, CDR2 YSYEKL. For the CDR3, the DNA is TGCGCCAGCAGCCGATACTCAGGGGTCGGGACTGAAGCTTTCTTT. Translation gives CASSRYSGVGTEAFF.

The CDR3 here is CASSHPRIDTQYF. The CDR3 nucleotides are TGTGCCAGCTCCCATCCAAGGATAGATACGCAGTATTTT. This chain joins TRBV9 and TRBJ2-3; D is uncertain. Germline CDR1 reads SGDLS; CDR2 reads YYNGEE. This CDR3 spans 13 amino acids. V was pared by 7 bases and J by 5 bases, with 14 bases between.